The text below deals with one T cell receptor beta chain. Its antigen is as yet unknown. This sample was taken from a study of tumor-infiltrating lymphocytes in primary liver carcinoma. Study details: Patients were both men and women, whose ages ran from 30 to 69 years.

Total RNA amounting to around 450 ng was the source from which TCR beta cDNA was made with a constant-region primer. Three rounds of nested multiplex PCR with slightly modified ARM-PCR produced TCR beta libraries. TRBV1-TRBV30 forward primers and a C-beta reverse primer were used in the first two PCR rounds, which each ran for about 10 cycles. Each CDR3 protein is one row after TCRdb ran MiXCR on the multiplex PCR reads. The repertoire consists of 180,000 or so distinct CDR3 sequences, with about 60% occurring once and the leading ten covering roughly 76%. Trimming at V came to 3 bases and at J to 4 bases, leaving 3 bases not matched to a gene. Germline CDR1 and CDR2: MNHNS and SASEGT. CDR3 size: 14 residues. Notes on the study in general: Blood's top-250-clone fraction was significantly lower than that of tumors (p = 0.039).

For blood RNA, unsorted whole blood served as the source, and germline DNA was extracted too. Among the patients, all had chronic HBV infection and none had been treated. The receptor comes from a man aged 35 to 55 with primary liver carcinoma and hepatitis B virus infection. The sequencing sample was made of peripheral blood. V gene TRBV6-1 combines with J gene TRBJ1-2; 9 bases align to TRBD1. This chain's CDR3 is CASSDYRGPYGYTF. CDR3 coding DNA: TGTGCCAGCAGTGATTACAGGGGGCCCTATGGCTACACCTTC.